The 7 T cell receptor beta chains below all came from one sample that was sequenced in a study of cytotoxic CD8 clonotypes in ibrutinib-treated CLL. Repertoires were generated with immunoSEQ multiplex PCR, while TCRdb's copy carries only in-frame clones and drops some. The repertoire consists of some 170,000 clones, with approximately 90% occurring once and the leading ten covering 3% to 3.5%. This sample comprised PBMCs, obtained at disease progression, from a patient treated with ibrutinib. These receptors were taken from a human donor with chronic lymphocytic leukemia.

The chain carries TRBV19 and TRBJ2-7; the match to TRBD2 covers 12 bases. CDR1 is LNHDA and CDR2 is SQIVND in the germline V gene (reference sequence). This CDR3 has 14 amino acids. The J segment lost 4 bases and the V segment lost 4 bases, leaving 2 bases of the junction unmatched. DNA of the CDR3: TGTGCCAGTAGTAGAACTAGCGGGAGGTACGAGCAGTACTTC. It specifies CASSRTSGRYEQYF.

In DNA form, the CDR3 reads TGTGCCTGGAGTGTCTTCGGGACTTACCGGAGCAACACTGAAGCTTTCTTT. As protein: CAWSVFGTYRSNTEAFF. This sequence joins TRBV30 and TRBJ1-1, with D possibly being TRBD1 (5 bases). CDR3 length: 17 amino acids. Trimming took off 0 bases at V and 2 bases at J, with 19 bases between the two ends. Per germline, CDR1 GTSNPN and CDR2 SVGIG (reference sequence).

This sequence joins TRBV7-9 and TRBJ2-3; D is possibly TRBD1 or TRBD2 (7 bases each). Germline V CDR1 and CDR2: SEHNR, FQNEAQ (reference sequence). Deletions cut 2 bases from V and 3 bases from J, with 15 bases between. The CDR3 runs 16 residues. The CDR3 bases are TGTGCCAGCAGCTTAACGGGCAGGGGGGGAACAGATACGCAGTATTTT. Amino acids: CASSLTGRGGTDTQYF.

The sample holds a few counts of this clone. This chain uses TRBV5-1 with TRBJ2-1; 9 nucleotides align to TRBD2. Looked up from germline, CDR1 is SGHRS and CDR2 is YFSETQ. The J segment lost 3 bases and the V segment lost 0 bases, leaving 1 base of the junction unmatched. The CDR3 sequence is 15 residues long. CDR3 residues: CASSLGLADYNEQFF. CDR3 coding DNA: TGCGCCAGCAGCTTGGGACTAGCGGACTACAATGAGCAGTTCTTC.

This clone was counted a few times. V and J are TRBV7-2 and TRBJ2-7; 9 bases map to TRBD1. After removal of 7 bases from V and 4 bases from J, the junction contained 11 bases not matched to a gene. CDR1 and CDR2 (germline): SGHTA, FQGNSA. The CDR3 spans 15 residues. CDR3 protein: CASNNQTGGNYEQYF. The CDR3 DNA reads TGTGCCAGCAACAACCAGACAGGGGGAAATTACGAGCAGTACTTC. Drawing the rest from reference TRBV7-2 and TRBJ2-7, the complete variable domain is GAGVSQSPSNKVTEKGKDVELRCDPISGHTALYWYRQSLGQGLEFLIYFQGNSAPDKSGLPSDRFSAERTGGSVSTLTIQRTQQEDSAVYLCASNNQTGGNYEQYFGPGTRLTVT.

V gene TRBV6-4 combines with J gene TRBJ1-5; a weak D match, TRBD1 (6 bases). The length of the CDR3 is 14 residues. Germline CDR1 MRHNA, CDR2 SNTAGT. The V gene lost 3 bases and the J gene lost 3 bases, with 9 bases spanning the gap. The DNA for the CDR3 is TGTGCCAGCAGTGAAGGACAGAACAATCAGCCCCAGCATTTT. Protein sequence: CASSEGQNNQPQHF.

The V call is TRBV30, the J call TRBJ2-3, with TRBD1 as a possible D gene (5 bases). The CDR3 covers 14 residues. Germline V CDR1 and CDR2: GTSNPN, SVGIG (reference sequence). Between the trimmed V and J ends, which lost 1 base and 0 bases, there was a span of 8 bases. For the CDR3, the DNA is TGTGCCTGGAGTGGACAGACTAGCACAGATACGCAGTATTTT. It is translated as CAWSGQTSTDTQYF.